This T cell receptor (beta chain) was obtained from a study of T cell clonotyping in hematopoietic cell transplantation. CDR3 length: 13 residues. Per the germline V gene, CDR1 is MGHRA and CDR2 is YSYEKL. V lost 0 bases to trimming and J lost 7 bases, with 9 bases between them. This table comes from immunoSEQ multiplex PCR, and its TCRdb copy is limited to in-frame clones, with some not included. The data hold some 10,000 clones, with 95% to 98% observed a single time. V usage is TRBV4-1 and J usage is TRBJ1-1; the D is unclear. The clonotype was recovered from a male patient between 60 and 69 years old who had an allogeneic stem cell transplant from a related donor, so the T cells may come from the graft donor. Some clones in this sample may be carry-over from other donors' samples. The material sequenced was peripheral blood mononuclear cells, taken 100 days after allogeneic stem cell transplant. The CDR3 sequence: CASSQDYNLEAFF. CDR3 DNA sequence: TGCGCCAGCAGCCAAGATTACAACCTTGAAGCTTTCTTT.